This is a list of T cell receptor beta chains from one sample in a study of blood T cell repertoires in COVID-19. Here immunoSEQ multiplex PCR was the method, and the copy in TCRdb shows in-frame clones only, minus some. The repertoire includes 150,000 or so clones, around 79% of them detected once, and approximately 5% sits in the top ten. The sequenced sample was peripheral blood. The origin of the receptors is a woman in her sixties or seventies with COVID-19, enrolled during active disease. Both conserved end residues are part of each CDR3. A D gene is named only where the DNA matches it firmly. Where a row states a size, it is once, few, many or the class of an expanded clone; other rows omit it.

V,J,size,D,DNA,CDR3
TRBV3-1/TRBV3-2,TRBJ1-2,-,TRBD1,TGTGCCAGCAGCCAGGGAACCGGACAGGGAGGCGGCTACACCTTC,CASSQGTGQGGGYTF
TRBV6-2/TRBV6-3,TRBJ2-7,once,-,TGTGCCAGCAGTTACCGAGGTTTTGGTGGCTACGAGCAGTACTTC,CASSYRGFGGYEQYF
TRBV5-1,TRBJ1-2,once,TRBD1,TGCGCCAGCAGCTTGGGGACAGGGGGTAATGACTACACCTTC,CASSLGTGGNDYTF
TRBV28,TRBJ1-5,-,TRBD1,TGTGCCAGCAGTACCCCTTGGACAGGGGAGACTCAGCCCCAGCATTTT,CASSTPWTGETQPQHF
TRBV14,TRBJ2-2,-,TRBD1,TGTGCCAGCAGCCCGGACAGGGGGTCGATCACCGGGGAGCTGTTTTTT,CASSPDRGSITGELFF
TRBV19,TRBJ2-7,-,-,TGTGCCAGTACGACGGCGGGGAGCTACGAGCAGTACTTC,CASTTAGSYEQYF
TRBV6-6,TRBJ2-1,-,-,TGTGCCAGCAGTCAGGACAGAGTGGGCTCCTACAATGAGCAGTTCTTC,CASSQDRVGSYNEQFF
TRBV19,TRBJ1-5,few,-,TGTGCCAGTAGTCGGGAAGGCGGGAGGCAGCATTTT,CASSREGGRQHF
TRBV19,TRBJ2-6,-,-,TGTGCCAGTAGCCCACAGGGACAAAGCTCTGGGGCCAACGTCCTGACTTTC,CASSPQGQSSGANVLTF
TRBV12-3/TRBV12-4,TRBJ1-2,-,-,TGTGCCACCGAGATTAACTATGGCTACACCTTC,CATEINYGYTF
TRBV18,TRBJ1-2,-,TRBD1,TGTGCCAGCTCACCAAATGGGGACAGCGACTATGGCTACACCTTC,CASSPNGDSDYGYTF
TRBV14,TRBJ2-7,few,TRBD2,TGTGCCAGCAGCCAAGTTGTATGGGGTGTTTCCAGCGGGGGCTCCTACGAGCAGTACTTC,CASSQVVWGVSSGGSYEQYF
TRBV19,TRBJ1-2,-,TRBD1,TGTGCCAGTCTTATGGGGACAGGGACTAACTATGGCTACACCTTC,CASLMGTGTNYGYTF
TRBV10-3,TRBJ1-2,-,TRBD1,TGTGCCATCCAGGGACAGGGGACGGATGGCTACACCTTC,CAIQGQGTDGYTF
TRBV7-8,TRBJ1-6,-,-,TGTGCCAGCAGCTCCGGTGGAGACCCCTATAATTCACCCCTCCACTTT,CASSSGGDPYNSPLHF
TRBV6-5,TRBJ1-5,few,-,TGTGCCAGCGTCGGGGGGAATGAACCCCAGCATTTT,CASVGGNEPQHF
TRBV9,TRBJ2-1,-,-,TGTGCCAGCAGCGTAGAGGGAACAGGGAACAATGAGCAGTTCTTC,CASSVEGTGNNEQFF
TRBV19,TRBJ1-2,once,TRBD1,TGTGCCAGCCAGACAGGGGACTATGGCTACACCTTC,CASQTGDYGYTF
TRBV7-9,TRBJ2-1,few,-,TGTGCCAGCAGCGAGGAACGACTTTTGGATGAGCAGTTCTTC,CASSEERLLDEQFF
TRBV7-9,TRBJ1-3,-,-,TGTGCCAGCAGCTTGATCGACAGGAGCTCTGGAAACACCATATATTTT,CASSLIDRSSGNTIYF
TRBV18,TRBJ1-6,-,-,TGTGCCAGCTCACCACCGAGCGCGCCCGATAATTCACCCCTCCACTTT,CASSPPSAPDNSPLHF
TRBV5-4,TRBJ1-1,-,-,TGTGCCAGCAGCTTGCCCGGGGTCAGATACACTGAAGCTTTCTTT,CASSLPGVRYTEAFF
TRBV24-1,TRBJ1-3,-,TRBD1,TGTGCCACCAGTGACTCAGGGGGCCCTGGAAACACCATATATTTT,CATSDSGGPGNTIYF
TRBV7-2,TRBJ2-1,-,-,TGTGCCAGCAGCTTGTCAACTGGCAATGAGCAGTTCTTC,CASSLSTGNEQFF
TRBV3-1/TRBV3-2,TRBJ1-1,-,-,TGTGCCAGCAGCCAAGGGTGGCAGATGAACACTGAAGCTTTCTTT,CASSQGWQMNTEAFF
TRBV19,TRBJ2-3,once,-,TGTGCCAGTAGCCGACCGGACTACTCCGATACGCAGTATTTT,CASSRPDYSDTQYF
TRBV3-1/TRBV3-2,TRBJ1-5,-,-,TGTGCCAGCAGCCAAGCAGGTGCCGGCAATCAGCCCCAGCATTTT,CASSQAGAGNQPQHF
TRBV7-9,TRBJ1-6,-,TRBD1,TGTGCCAGCAGGGGACAGGGGGACTCACCCCTCCACTTT,CASRGQGDSPLHF